Many counts were recorded for the clone carrying this T cell receptor beta chain. TCRdb reanalysed the 5' RACE reads using MiXCR and keeps one entry per CDR3 protein. This table holds hundreds of thousands of distinct CDR3 sequences, 8% to 9% found once. This record comes from a study of identical twins. CDR3 length: 13 amino acids. The germline gives CDR1 MNHEY, CDR2 SVGEGT. Trimming removed 1 base from V and 5 bases from J, with 5 bases in between. Another study also made use of these data, one on yellow fever vaccine responses in identical twins.

The rearrangement links TRBV6-2 or TRBV6-3 to TRBJ2-2; no firm D call. Sequenced input: PBMCs. The clonotype originates from a woman younger than 30 in good health. The CDR3 reads CASSYYGTGELFF. DNA for the CDR3: TGTGCCAGCAGTTACTACGGAACCGGGGAGCTGTTTTTT.